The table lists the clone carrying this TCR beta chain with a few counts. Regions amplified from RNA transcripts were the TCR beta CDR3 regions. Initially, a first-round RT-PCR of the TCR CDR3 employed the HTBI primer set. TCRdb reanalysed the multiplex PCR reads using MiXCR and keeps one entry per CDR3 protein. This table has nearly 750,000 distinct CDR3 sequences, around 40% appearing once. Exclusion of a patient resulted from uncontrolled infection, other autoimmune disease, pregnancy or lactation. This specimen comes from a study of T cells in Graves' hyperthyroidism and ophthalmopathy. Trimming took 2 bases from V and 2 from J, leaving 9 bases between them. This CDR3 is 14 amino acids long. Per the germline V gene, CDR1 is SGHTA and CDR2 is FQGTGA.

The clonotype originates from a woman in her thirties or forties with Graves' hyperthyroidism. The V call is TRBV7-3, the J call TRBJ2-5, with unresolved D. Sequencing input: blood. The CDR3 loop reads CASSLGPRQETQYF. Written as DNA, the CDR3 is TGTGCCAGCAGCTTAGGTCCCAGGCAAGAGACCCAGTACTTC.